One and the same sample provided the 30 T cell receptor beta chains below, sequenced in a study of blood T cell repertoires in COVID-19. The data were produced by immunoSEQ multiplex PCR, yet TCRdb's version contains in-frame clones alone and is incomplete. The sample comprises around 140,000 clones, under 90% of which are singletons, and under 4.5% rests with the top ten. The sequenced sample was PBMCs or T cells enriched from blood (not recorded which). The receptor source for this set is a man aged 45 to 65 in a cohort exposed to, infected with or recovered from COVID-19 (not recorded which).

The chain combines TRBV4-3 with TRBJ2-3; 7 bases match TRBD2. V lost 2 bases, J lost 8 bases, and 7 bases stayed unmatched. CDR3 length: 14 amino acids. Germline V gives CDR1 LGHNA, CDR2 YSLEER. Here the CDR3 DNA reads TGCGCCAGCAGCCAAACAGGTCCGGGGGGTACGCAGTATTTT. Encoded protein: CASSQTGPGGTQYF.

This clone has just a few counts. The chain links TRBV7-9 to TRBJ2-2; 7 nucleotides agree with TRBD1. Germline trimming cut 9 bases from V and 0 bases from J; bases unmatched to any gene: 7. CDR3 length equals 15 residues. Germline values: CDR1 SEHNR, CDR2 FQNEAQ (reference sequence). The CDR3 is CARDLGTANTGELFF. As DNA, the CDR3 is TGTGCCAGAGATCTGGGGACAGCGAACACCGGGGAGCTGTTTTTT.

This CDR3 reads CASSVVVVPRRAAYEQYF. The CDR3 DNA reads as TGTGCCAGCAGCGTAGTAGTAGTTCCCCGGCGTGCGGCCTACGAGCAGTACTTC. The chain recombines TRBV9 with TRBJ2-7; no reliable D call. The CDR3 covers 18 residues. Germline assignment: CDR1 SGDLS and CDR2 YYNGEE. The V and J ends lost 0 bases and 2 bases respectively, with 21 bases between them.

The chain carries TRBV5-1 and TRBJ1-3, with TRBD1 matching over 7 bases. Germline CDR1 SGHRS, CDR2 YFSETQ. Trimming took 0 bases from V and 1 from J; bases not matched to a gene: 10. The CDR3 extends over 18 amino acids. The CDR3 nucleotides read TGCGCCAGCAGCTTGGGACAGGGACCCGCAGGATCTGGAAACACCATATATTTT. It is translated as CASSLGQGPAGSGNTIYF.

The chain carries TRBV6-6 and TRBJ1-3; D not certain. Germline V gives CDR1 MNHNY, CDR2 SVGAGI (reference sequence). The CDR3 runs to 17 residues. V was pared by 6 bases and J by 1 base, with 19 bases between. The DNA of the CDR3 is TGTGCCAGCAGCCGAGGACTGGCGGTGGGGTCTGGAAACACCATATATTTT. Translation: CASSRGLAVGSGNTIYF.

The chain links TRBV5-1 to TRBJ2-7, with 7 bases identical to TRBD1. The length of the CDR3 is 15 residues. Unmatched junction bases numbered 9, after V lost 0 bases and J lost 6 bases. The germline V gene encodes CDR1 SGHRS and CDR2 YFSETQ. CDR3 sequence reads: CASSLEPGGLGEQYF. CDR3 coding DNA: TGCGCCAGCAGCTTGGAACCAGGGGGTCTGGGCGAGCAGTACTTC.

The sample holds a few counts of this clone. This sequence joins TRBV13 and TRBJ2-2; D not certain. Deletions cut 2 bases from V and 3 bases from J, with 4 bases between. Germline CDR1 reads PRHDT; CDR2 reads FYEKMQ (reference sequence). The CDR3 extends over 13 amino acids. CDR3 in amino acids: CASSLQYTGELFF. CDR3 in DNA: TGTGCCAGCAGCTTACAGTACACCGGGGAGCTGTTTTTT. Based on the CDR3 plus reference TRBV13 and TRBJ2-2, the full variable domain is AAGVIQSPRHLIKEKRETATLKCYPIPRHDTVYWYQQGPGQDPQFLISFYEKMQSDKGSIPDRFSAQQFSDYHSELNMSSLELGDSALYFCASSLQYTGELFFGEGSRLTVL.

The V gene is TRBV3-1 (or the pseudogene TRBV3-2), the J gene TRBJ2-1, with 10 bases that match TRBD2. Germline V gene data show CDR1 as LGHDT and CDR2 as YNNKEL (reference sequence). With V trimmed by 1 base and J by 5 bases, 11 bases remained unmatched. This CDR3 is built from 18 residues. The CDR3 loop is CASSQGGSGRAFNNEQFF. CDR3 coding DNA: TGTGCCAGCAGCCAAGGAGGAAGCGGGAGGGCCTTCAACAATGAGCAGTTCTTC.

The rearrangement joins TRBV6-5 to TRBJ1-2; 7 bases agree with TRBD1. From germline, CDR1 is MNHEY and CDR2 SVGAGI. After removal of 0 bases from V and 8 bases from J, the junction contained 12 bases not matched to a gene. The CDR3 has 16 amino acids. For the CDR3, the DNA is TGTGCCAGCAGTTACTCCCGGGACAGTCGAATATACGGCTACACCTTC. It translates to CASSYSRDSRIYGYTF.

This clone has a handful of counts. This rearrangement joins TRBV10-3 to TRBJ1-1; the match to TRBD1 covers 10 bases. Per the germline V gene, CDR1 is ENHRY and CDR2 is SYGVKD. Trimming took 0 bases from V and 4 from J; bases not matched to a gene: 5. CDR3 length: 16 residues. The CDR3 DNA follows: TGTGCCATCAGTGAGTCGGGACAGGGGCTCCGCACTGAAGCTTTCTTT. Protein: CAISESGQGLRTEAFF.

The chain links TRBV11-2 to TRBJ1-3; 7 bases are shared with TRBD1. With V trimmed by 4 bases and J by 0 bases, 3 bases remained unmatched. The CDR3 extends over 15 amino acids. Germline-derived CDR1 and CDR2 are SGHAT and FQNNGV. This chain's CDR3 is CASSSGQSSGNTIYF. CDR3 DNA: TGTGCCAGCAGCTCGGGACAGAGCTCTGGAAACACCATATATTTT.

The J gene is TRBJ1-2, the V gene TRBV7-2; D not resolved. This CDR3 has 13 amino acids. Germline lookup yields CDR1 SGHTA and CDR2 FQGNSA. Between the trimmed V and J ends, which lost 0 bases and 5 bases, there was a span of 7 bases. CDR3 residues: CASSLAHIYGYTF. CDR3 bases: TGTGCCAGCAGCTTAGCCCACATTTATGGCTACACCTTC.

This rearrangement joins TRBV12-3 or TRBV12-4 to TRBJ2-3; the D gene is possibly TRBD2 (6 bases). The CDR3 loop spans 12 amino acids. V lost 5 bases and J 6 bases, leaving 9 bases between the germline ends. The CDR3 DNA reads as TGTGCCAGCAGTGGGACTGGGGATACGCAGTATTTT. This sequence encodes CASSGTGDTQYF.

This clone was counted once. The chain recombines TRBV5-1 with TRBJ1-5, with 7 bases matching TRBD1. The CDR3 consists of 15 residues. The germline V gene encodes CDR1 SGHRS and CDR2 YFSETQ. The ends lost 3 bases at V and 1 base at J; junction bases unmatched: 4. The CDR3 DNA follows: TGCGCCAGCAGCTCAACAGGGGCCAGCAATCAGCCCCAGCATTTT. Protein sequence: CASSSTGASNQPQHF. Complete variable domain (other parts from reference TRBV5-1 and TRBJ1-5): KAGVTQTPRYLIKTRGQQVTLSCSPISGHRSVSWYQQTPGQGLQFLFEYFSETQRNKGNFPGRFSGRQFSNSRSEMNVSTLELGDSALYLCASSSTGASNQPQHFGDGTRLSIL.

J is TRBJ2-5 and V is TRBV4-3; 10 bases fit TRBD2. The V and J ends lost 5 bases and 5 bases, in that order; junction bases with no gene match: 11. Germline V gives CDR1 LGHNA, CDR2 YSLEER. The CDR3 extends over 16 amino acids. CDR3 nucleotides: TGCGCCAGCAGCGACACTATAGCGGGGGGCGGGGAGACCCAGTACTTC. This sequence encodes CASSDTIAGGGETQYF.

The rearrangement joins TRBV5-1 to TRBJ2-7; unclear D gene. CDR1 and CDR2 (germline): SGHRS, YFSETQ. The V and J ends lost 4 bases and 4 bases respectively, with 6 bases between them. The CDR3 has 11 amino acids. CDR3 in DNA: TGCGCCAGCAGCCTCGAGTACGAGCAGTACTTC. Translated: CASSLEYEQYF.

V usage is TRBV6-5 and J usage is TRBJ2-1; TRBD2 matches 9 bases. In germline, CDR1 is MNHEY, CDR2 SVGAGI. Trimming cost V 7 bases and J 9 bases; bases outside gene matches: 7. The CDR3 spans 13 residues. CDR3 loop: CASTPAGGGEQFF. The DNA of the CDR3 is TGTGCCAGCACCCCAGCGGGGGGCGGTGAGCAGTTCTTC.

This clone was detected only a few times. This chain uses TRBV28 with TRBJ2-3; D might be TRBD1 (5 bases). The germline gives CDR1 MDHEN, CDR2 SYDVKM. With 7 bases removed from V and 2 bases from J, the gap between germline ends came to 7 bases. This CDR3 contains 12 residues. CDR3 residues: CASTDTTDTQYF. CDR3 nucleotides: TGTGCCAGCACGGACACCACAGATACGCAGTATTTT. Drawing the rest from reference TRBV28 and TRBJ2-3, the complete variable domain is DVKVTQSSRYLVKRTGEKVFLECVQDMDHENMFWYRQDPGLGLRLIYFSYDVKMKEKGDIPEGYSVSREKKERFSLILESASTNQTSMYLCASTDTTDTQYFGPGTRLTVL.

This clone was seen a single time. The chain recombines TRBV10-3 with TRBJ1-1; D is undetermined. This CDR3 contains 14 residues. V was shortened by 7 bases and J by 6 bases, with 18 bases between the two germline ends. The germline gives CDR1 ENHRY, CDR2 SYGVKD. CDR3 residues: CAIKPGTQIAEAFF. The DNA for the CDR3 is TGTGCCATCAAGCCCGGTACTCAAATAGCTGAAGCTTTCTTT.

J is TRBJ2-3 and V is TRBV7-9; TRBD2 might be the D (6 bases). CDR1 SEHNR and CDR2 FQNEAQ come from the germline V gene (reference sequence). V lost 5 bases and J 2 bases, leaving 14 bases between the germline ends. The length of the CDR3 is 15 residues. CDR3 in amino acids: CASSRIWEDTDTQYF. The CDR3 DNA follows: TGTGCCAGCAGCCGCATCTGGGAGGACACAGATACGCAGTATTTT.

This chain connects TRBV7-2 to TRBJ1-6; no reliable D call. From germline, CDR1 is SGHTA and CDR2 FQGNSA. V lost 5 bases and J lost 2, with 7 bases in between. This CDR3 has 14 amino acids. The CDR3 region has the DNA TGTGCCAGCAGCCCGGGAACCTATAATTCACCCCTCCACTTT. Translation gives CASSPGTYNSPLHF.

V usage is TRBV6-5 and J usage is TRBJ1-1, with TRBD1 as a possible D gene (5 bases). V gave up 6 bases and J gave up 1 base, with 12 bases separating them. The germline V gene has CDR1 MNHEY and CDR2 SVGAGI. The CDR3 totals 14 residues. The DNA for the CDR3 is TGTGCCAGCAGGAAAGACAGTGGGAACACTGAAGCTTTCTTT. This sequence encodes CASRKDSGNTEAFF.

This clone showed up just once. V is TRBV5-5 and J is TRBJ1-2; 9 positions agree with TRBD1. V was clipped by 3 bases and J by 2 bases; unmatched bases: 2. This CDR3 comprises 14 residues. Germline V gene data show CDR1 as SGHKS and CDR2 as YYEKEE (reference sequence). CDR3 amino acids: CASSSGQGNYGYTF. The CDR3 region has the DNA TGTGCCAGCAGCTCAGGACAGGGGAACTATGGCTACACCTTC.

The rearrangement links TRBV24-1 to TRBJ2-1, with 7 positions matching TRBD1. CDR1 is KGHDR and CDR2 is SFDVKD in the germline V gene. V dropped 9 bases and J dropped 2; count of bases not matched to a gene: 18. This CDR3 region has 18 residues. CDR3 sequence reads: CATRIHPLQGRPYNEQFF. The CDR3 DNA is TGTGCCACCCGCATTCACCCATTACAGGGGCGTCCCTACAATGAGCAGTTCTTC.

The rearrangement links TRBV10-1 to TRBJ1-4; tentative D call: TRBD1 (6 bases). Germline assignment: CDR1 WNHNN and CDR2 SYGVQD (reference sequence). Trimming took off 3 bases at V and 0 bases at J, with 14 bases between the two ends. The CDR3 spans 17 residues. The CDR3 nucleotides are TGCGCCAGCAGTGAACCCAGGGGTGCCGCAACTAATGAAAAACTGTTTTTT. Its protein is CASSEPRGAATNEKLFF.

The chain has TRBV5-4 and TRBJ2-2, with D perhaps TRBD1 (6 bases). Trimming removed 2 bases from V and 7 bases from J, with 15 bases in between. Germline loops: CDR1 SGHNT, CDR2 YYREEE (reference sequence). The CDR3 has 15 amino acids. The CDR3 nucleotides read TGTGCCAGCAGCTTACCCAGGGGCTCTATCGGGGAGCTGTTTTTT. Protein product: CASSLPRGSIGELFF.

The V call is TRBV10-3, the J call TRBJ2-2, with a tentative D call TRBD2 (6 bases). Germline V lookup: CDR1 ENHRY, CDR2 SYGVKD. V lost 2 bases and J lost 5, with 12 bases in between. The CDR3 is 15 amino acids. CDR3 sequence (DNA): TGTGCCATCAGTGAGAGGGCGGGGTGGACCGGGGAGCTGTTTTTT. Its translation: CAISERAGWTGELFF.

In DNA form, the CDR3 reads TGTGCCAGCACCGCCTGGGCAGGGGAAGGGCGCGAGCAGTACTTC. It codes for CASTAWAGEGREQYF. V and J are TRBV6-6 and TRBJ2-7; tentative D call: TRBD1 (6 bases). V lost 7 bases to trimming and J lost 6 bases, with 22 bases between them. Per the germline V gene, CDR1 is MNHNY and CDR2 is SVGAGI (reference sequence). There are 15 residues in the CDR3.

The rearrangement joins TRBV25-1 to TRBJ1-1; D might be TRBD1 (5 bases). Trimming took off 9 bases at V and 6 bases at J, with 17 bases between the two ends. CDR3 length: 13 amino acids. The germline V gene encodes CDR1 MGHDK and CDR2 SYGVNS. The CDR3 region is CASGRATGAEAFF. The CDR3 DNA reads TGTGCCAGTGGACGGGCTACGGGGGCTGAAGCTTTCTTT.

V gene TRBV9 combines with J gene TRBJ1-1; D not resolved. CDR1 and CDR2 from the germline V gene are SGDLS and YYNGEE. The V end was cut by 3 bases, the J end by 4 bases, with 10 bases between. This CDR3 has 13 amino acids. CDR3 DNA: TGTGCCAGCAGCGCCTTTGGAGGCACTGAAGCTTTCTTT. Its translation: CASSAFGGTEAFF.